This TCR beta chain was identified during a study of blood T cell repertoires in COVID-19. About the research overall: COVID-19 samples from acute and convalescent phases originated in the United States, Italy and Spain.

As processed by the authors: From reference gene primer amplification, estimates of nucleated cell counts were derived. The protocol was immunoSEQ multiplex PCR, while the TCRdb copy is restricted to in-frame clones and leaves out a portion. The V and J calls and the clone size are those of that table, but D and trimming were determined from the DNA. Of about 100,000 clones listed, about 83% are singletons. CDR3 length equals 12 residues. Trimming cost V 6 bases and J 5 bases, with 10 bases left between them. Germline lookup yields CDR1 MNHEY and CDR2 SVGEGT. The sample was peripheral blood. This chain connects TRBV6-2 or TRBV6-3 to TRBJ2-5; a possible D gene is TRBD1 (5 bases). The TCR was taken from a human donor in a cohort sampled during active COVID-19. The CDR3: CASSSGSETQYF. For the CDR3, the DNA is TGTGCCAGCAGCTCAGGGTCTGAGACCCAGTACTTC.